This T cell receptor (beta chain) was recovered during a study of CXCR3-negative and CXCR3-positive naive CD8 T cells. Turning to the study itself: Libraries each contributed about 1.5 +/- 0.3 million TRB reads, for about 135 million in total.

Each TRB cDNA library was prepared by 5' RACE (with UMI labels). TCRdb reprocessed the 5' RACE reads and stores each CDR3 protein as one record, lacking DNA. The table for this sample gives about 62,000 distinct CDR3 sequences. The length of the CDR3 is 15 residues. Germline CDR1 DFQATT, CDR2 SNEGSKA (reference sequence). Researchers reported sorting every CD8+ T cell subset in triplicate, 330,000 or so cells per sort. This chain uses TRBV20-1 with TRBJ2-3; checking the TCRdb D call of TRBD2 is not possible without DNA. Sequencing was done on a sample of naive CXCR3- CD8+ T cells from blood. Subset: CD45RO-CCR7+CD27+CD95- naive CD8+ T cells lacking CXCR3 (TNR3-). The receptor was derived from a human donor in good health. Some clones in this sample may be carry-over from other donors' samples. CDR3 region: CSARDLSLEVDTQYF.